These 27 T cell receptor beta chains originate from one sample sequenced in a study of shared clonotypes between healthy human individuals. Only CD45RO-negative cells positively selected for CCR7 counted as naive CD8 cells, so terminally differentiated effector memory CD45RA+ cells were excluded. Only in-frame clones appear in the TCRdb table, and some are missing; sequencing was by immunoSEQ multiplex PCR. The sample has under 850,000 clones, almost 95% seen once. Sequencing input: naive CD8+ T cells sorted from blood. The origin of the receptors is a man younger than 45 in good health.

V usage is TRBV4-1 and J usage is TRBJ1-2; the D gene is possibly TRBD1 (5 bases). Germline-derived CDR1 and CDR2 are MGHRA and YSYEKL. This CDR3 contains 16 residues. V shed 0 bases and J shed 4 bases, with 15 bases lying between them. CDR3 DNA sequence: TGCGCCAGCAGCCAAGAATTTCCAGGGTCGGGCTATGGCTACACCTTC. Its translation: CASSQEFPGSGYGYTF.

The chain combines TRBV7-9 with TRBJ2-1; D unresolved. Trimming took off 3 bases at V and 13 bases at J, with 10 bases between the two ends. Germline V gene lookup returns CDR1 SEHNR and CDR2 FQNEAQ (reference sequence). The CDR3 has 11 amino acids. The CDR3 reads CASSFPEIQFF. Here the CDR3 DNA reads TGTGCCAGCAGCTTCCCTGAAATTCAGTTCTTC. The variable domain in full, with the rest retrieved from reference TRBV7-9 and TRBJ2-1, is DTGVSQNPRHKITKRGQNVTFRCDPISEHNRLYWYRQTLGQGPEFLTYFQNEAQLEKSRLLSDRFSAERPKGSFSTLEIQRTEQGDSAMYLCASSFPEIQFFGPGTRLTVL.

The rearrangement joins TRBV13 to TRBJ2-7; 10 nucleotides align to TRBD1. From germline, CDR1 is PRHDT and CDR2 FYEKMQ (reference sequence). Germline trimming cut 8 bases from V and 5 bases from J; bases unmatched to any gene: 3. The CDR3 consists of 12 residues. CDR3 loop: CASRQGAHEQYF. CDR3 sequence (DNA): TGTGCCAGCCGACAGGGGGCCCACGAGCAGTACTTC. Combining the CDR3 with reference TRBV13 and TRBJ2-7 gives the whole variable domain AAGVIQSPRHLIKEKRETATLKCYPIPRHDTVYWYQQGPGQDPQFLISFYEKMQSDKGSIPDRFSAQQFSDYHSELNMSSLELGDSALYFCASRQGAHEQYFGPGTRLTVT.

The V call is TRBV15, the J call TRBJ2-5; 8 bases align to TRBD1. Germline assignment: CDR1 LNHNV and CDR2 YYDKDF (reference sequence). The V and J ends lost 3 bases and 4 bases, in that order; junction bases with no gene match: 7. This CDR3 spans 15 amino acids. CDR3 in amino acids: CATSSPTGGRETQYF. The CDR3, as DNA: TGTGCCACCAGCAGCCCCACAGGGGGACGAGAGACCCAGTACTTC.

The J gene is TRBJ1-2, the V gene TRBV11-2; the D gene is possibly TRBD1 (6 bases). Germline V gene lookup returns CDR1 SGHAT and CDR2 FQNNGV. The V gene lost 1 base and the J gene lost 8 bases, with 14 bases spanning the gap. The CDR3 is 14 amino acids. CDR3 sequence: CASSLVGGGYGYTF. For the CDR3, the DNA is TGTGCCAGCAGCTTAGTCGGGGGCGGCTACGGCTACACCTTC.

The V gene is TRBV10-3, the J gene TRBJ2-7; D remains ambiguous. The CDR3 sequence is 15 residues long. The germline V gene encodes CDR1 ENHRY and CDR2 SYGVKD. V was shortened by 4 bases and J by 0 bases, with 13 bases between the two germline ends. The CDR3 protein is CAISGPAISSYEQYF. As DNA, the CDR3 is TGTGCCATCAGTGGCCCGGCGATCAGCTCCTACGAGCAGTACTTC.

The chain combines TRBV5-1 with TRBJ2-4, with TRBD2 matching over 7 bases. The CDR3 has 16 amino acids. Per the germline V gene, CDR1 is SGHRS and CDR2 is YFSETQ. V shed 0 bases, J shed 0 bases, and the junction held 3 bases outside the gene matches. The CDR3 coding sequence is TGCGCCAGCAGCTTGGAGGGACTAACAGCCAAAAACATTCAGTACTTC. Encoded protein: CASSLEGLTAKNIQYF.

The chain couples TRBV27 to TRBJ2-1; possible D gene TRBD2, 6 bases. The germline V and J ends were trimmed by 6 bases and 5 bases, with 20 bases remaining between them. The CDR3 consists of 16 residues. Germline CDR1 reads MNHEY; CDR2 reads SMNVEV (reference sequence). The CDR3 DNA sequence: TGTGCCAGCAGACTCCATGGAGGGGTCGTGAACAATGAGCAGTTCTTC. Protein product: CASRLHGGVVNNEQFF.

This chain links TRBV7-9 with TRBJ2-7; no clear D. V lost 6 bases to trimming and J lost 7 bases, with 10 bases between them. The CDR3 spans 11 residues. Germline V lookup: CDR1 SEHNR, CDR2 FQNEAQ (reference sequence). CDR3 coding DNA: TGTGCCAGCAGTTCTGTGTGGGAGCAGTACTTC. Its protein product is CASSSVWEQYF.

J is TRBJ2-1 and V is TRBV10-2; 8 nucleotides agree with TRBD2. Trimming removed 6 bases from V and 1 base from J; junction bases left unmatched: 11. The germline V gene has CDR1 WSHSY and CDR2 SAAADI. This CDR3 comprises 17 residues. The CDR3 spells CASSAARGRNSYNEQFF. Written as DNA, the CDR3 is TGCGCCAGCAGCGCTGCTCGCGGGAGGAATTCCTACAATGAGCAGTTCTTC.

This chain connects TRBV30 to TRBJ2-3; D is possibly TRBD1 (5 bases). CDR1 and CDR2 (germline): GTSNPN, SVGIG (reference sequence). CDR3 size: 13 residues. V lost 0 bases and J 1 base, leaving 5 bases between the germline ends. DNA for the CDR3: TGTGCCTGGAGTGTACAGGGCACAGATACGCAGTATTTT. As protein: CAWSVQGTDTQYF.

This clone was observed once. The CDR3 region has the DNA TGTGCCAGCAGCGTAGGGTGGGAATCGTACAATGAGCAGTTCTTC. Amino acid sequence: CASSVGWESYNEQFF. The chain recombines TRBV9 with TRBJ2-1; D is unclear. Germline lookup yields CDR1 SGDLS and CDR2 YYNGEE. CDR3 length equals 15 residues. The germline V and J ends were trimmed by 0 bases and 4 bases, with 11 bases remaining between them. The full variable domain, its missing parts supplied by reference TRBV9 and TRBJ2-1, is DSGVTQTPKHLITATGQRVTLRCSPRSGDLSVYWYQQSLDQGLQFLIQYYNGEERAKGNILERFSAQQFPDLHSELNLSSLELGDSALYFCASSVGWESYNEQFFGPGTRLTVL.

V gene TRBV14 combines with J gene TRBJ2-7; D remains ambiguous. This CDR3 is built from 13 residues. Per germline, CDR1 SGHDN and CDR2 FVKESK. Between the trimmed V and J ends, which lost 0 bases and 5 bases, there was a span of 8 bases. The CDR3 sequence: CASSQEAFHEQYF. The CDR3 nucleotides read TGTGCCAGCAGCCAAGAGGCATTCCACGAGCAGTACTTC.

Concerning this clone: A much larger clone lies one base from this, so it may be a read error. Other DNA sequences in the sample encode the same CDR3. The V gene is TRBV5-4, the J gene TRBJ2-3; D remains ambiguous. The CDR3 has 11 amino acids. V lost 4 bases and J lost 2, with 2 bases in between. Germline lookup yields CDR1 SGHNT and CDR2 YYREEE (reference sequence). For the CDR3, the DNA is TGTGCCAGCAGCATCACAGATACGCAGTATTTT. It codes for CASSITDTQYF.

The chain uses TRBV19 and TRBJ1-3; D possibly corresponds to TRBD1 (5 bases). V dropped 3 bases and J dropped 0 bases, with 21 bases sitting between them. The CDR3 totals 19 residues. Germline CDR1 is LNHDA and CDR2 is SQIVND (reference sequence). The CDR3 region is CASSIDGALDGDSGNTIYF. In DNA, the CDR3 is TGTGCCAGTAGTATCGACGGGGCCCTAGACGGAGACTCTGGAAACACCATATATTTT.

J is TRBJ1-1 and V is TRBV4-1, with 7 bases identical to TRBD1. Per the germline V gene, CDR1 is MGHRA and CDR2 is YSYEKL. The CDR3 totals 14 residues. V lost 1 base to trimming and J lost 8 bases; unmatched junction nucleotides: 7. The CDR3 sequence: CASSQVSRGQEAFF. The CDR3 DNA sequence: TGCGCCAGCAGCCAAGTCTCGAGGGGACAGGAAGCTTTCTTT.

The chain joins TRBV29-1 to TRBJ2-2, with D possibly matching TRBD1 (6 bases). The CDR3 covers 16 residues. Deletions cut 0 bases from V and 4 bases from J, with 15 bases between. Germline CDR1 is SQVTM and CDR2 is ANQGSEA. The DNA for the CDR3 is TGCAGCGTTGAAGATGCGGCCAGGGGTGGCACCGGGGAGCTGTTTTTT. Protein sequence: CSVEDAARGGTGELFF.

The chain combines TRBV28 with TRBJ2-7, with D uncertain. The germline gives CDR1 MDHEN, CDR2 SYDVKM. V was trimmed by 6 bases and J by 2 bases, leaving 20 bases between them. This CDR3 has 16 amino acids. DNA of the CDR3: TGTGCCAGCAGCCCTATAATACCGACTCGAACCTACGAGCAGTACTTC. Protein: CASSPIIPTRTYEQYF. The full variable domain, with the rest looked up from reference TRBV28 and TRBJ2-7, is DVKVTQSSRYLVKRTGEKVFLECVQDMDHENMFWYRQDPGLGLRLIYFSYDVKMKEKGDIPEGYSVSREKKERFSLILESASTNQTSMYLCASSPIIPTRTYEQYFGPGTRLTVT.

Remarks on this clone: In the same sample, other DNA sequences code for this CDR3. The chain links TRBV7-9 to TRBJ2-7; no definite D call. Trimming took off 1 base at V and 6 bases at J, with 10 bases between the two ends. The germline V gene encodes CDR1 SEHNR and CDR2 FQNEAQ (reference sequence). There are 13 residues in the CDR3. The CDR3 DNA sequence: TGTGCCAGCAGCTTAGGATCCGGTGGCGAGCAGTACTTC. Residues: CASSLGSGGEQYF.

The chain employs TRBV6-6 and TRBJ2-4; D unclear. V dropped 6 bases and J dropped 0 bases, with 9 bases sitting between them. Germline CDR1 is MNHNY and CDR2 is SVGAGI (reference sequence). This CDR3 region has 14 residues. This chain's CDR3 is CASSSRIAKNIQYF. The CDR3 nucleotides are TGTGCCAGCAGCTCCCGGATAGCCAAAAACATTCAGTACTTC.

The chain carries TRBV28 and TRBJ1-5; D is unresolved. CDR3 length equals 13 residues. Germline V gene sequence: CDR1 MDHEN, CDR2 SYDVKM. DNA of the CDR3: TGTGCTCACACCGGAAGGTACAATCAGCCCCAGCATTTT. This codes for CAHTGRYNQPQHF.

V usage is TRBV7-9 and J usage is TRBJ1-1; 7 nucleotides line up with TRBD1. CDR3 length: 14 amino acids. Trimming cost V 5 bases and J 8 bases; bases outside gene matches: 11. Per germline, CDR1 SEHNR and CDR2 FQNEAQ (reference sequence). The CDR3 loop is CASSEGDSEDEAFF. CDR3 in DNA: TGTGCCAGCAGCGAAGGGGACAGTGAAGACGAAGCTTTCTTT.

The chain links TRBV7-9 to TRBJ2-7; 9 bases are a match to TRBD1. The germline V gene has CDR1 SEHNR and CDR2 FQNEAQ (reference sequence). The CDR3 is 16 amino acids. The junction had 13 bases not matched to a gene; V was cut back by 5 bases and J by 5 bases. In nucleotides, the CDR3 is TGTGCCAGCAGCCCAAGAGCCGGGACAGGGCTTGACGAGCAGTACTTC. Its protein product is CASSPRAGTGLDEQYF.

The J gene is TRBJ1-5, the V gene TRBV15; D is unresolved. The CDR3 covers 14 residues. V lost 3 bases, J lost 1 base, and 7 bases lay in between. Germline assignment: CDR1 LNHNV and CDR2 YYDKDF (reference sequence). The CDR3 region has the DNA TGTGCCACCAGCAGGGACTGGAGCAATCAGCCCCAGCATTTT. Its translation: CATSRDWSNQPQHF.

The J gene is TRBJ2-3, the V gene TRBV15, with 12 bases fitting TRBD2. Germline V gene sequence: CDR1 LNHNV, CDR2 YYDKDF (reference sequence). The length of the CDR3 is 18 residues. Trimming removed 0 bases from V and 9 bases from J; junction bases left unmatched: 13. CDR3: CATSRDPRTSGTFFTQYF. CDR3 nucleotides: TGTGCCACCAGCAGAGATCCCCGGACTAGCGGGACCTTCTTCACGCAGTATTTT.

The rearrangement links TRBV27 to TRBJ2-3; D is ambiguous. Germline lookup yields CDR1 MNHEY and CDR2 SMNVEV (reference sequence). The CDR3 has 16 residues. Trimming took off 2 bases at V and 1 base at J, with 13 bases between the two ends. The CDR3 protein is CASSLVRARRTDTQYF. For the CDR3, the DNA is TGTGCCAGCAGTTTAGTGCGAGCGCGACGCACAGATACGCAGTATTTT.

The chain has TRBV19 and TRBJ1-5, with 7 nucleotides matching TRBD1. CDR3 length equals 15 residues. Germline V CDR1 and CDR2: LNHDA, SQIVND (reference sequence). J was trimmed by 3 bases and V by 5 bases; bases with no gene match: 7. CDR3 DNA sequence: TGTGCCAGTAGTTGGGGGACAGCCTCCAATCAGCCCCAGCATTTT. Translating it yields CASSWGTASNQPQHF. The entire variable domain, with the rest obtained from reference TRBV19 and TRBJ1-5, is as follows: DGGITQSPKYLFRKEGQNVTLSCEQNLNHDAMYWYRQDPGQGLRLIYYSQIVNDFQKGDIAEGYSVSREKKESFPLTVTSAQKNPTAFYLCASSWGTASNQPQHFGDGTRLSIL.